Below are 3 T cell receptor beta chains sequenced from a single sample in a study of neurological immune-mediated disorders. TCRdb re-called the 5' RACE reads through MiXCR, storing one row per CDR3 protein. The sample has some 33,000 distinct CDR3 sequences; over 1.2% are singletons. Sequenced: PBMCs. These TCRs come from a woman aged 30 to 39 with multiple sclerosis.

This clonotype was observed many times. This chain's CDR3 is CSASPGTGQDEQYF. In DNA form, the CDR3 reads TGCAGTGCTAGCCCCGGGACAGGGCAGGACGAGCAGTACTTC. The chain uses TRBV20-1 and TRBJ2-7, with 9 bases lining up with TRBD1. Germline CDR1 reads DFQATT; CDR2 reads SNEGSKA (reference sequence). This CDR3 contains 14 residues. V was clipped by 3 bases and J by 5 bases; unmatched bases: 8.

This clonotype was seen repeatedly, ten times or more. The chain couples TRBV27 to TRBJ2-2; D may be TRBD1 (5 bases). Germline V CDR1 and CDR2: MNHEY, SMNVEV (reference sequence). V lost 7 bases to trimming and J lost 0 bases, with 9 bases between them. This CDR3 has 14 residues. The CDR3: CASNQGSNTGELFF. In DNA form, the CDR3 reads TGTGCCAGCAATCAGGGCTCGAACACCGGGGAGCTGTTTTTT.

This clonotype was detected many times. The chain links TRBV29-1 to TRBJ1-2; no clear D. The CDR3 runs 13 residues. Germline assignment: CDR1 SQVTM and CDR2 ANQGSEA. Trimming pared 5 bases from V and 4 bases from J, leaving 14 bases between. CDR3 sequence reads: CSVPPEGRYGYTF. Here the CDR3 DNA reads TGCAGCGTTCCCCCCGAGGGCCGCTATGGCTACACCTTC. Full variable domain (missing parts from reference TRBV29-1 and TRBJ1-2): SAVISQKPSRDICQRGTSLTIQCQVDSQVTMMFWYRQQPGQSLTLIATANQGSEATYESGFVIDKFPISRPNLTFSTLTVSNMSPEDSSIYLCSVPPEGRYGYTFGSGTRLTVV.